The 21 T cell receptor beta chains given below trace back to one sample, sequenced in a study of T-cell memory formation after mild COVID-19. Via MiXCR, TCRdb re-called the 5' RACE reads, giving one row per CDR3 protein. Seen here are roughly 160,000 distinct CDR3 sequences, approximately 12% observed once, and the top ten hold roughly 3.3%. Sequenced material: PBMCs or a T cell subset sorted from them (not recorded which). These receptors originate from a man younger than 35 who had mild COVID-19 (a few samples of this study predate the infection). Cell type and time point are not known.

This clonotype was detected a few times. CDR3 protein: CAISGQGSYEQYF. The CDR3 DNA is TGTGCCATCAGTGGACAGGGCTCCTACGAGCAGTACTTC. The V call is TRBV10-3, the J call TRBJ2-7; 7 bases map to TRBD1. Looked up from germline, CDR1 is ENHRY and CDR2 is SYGVKD. CDR3 size: 13 residues. The junction had 0 bases not matched to a gene; V was cut back by 4 bases and J by 0 bases.

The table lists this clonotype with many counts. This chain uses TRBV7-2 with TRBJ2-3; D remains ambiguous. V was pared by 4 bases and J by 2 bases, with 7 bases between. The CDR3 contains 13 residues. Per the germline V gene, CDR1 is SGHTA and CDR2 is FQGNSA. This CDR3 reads CASSSLYTDTQYF. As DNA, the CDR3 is TGTGCCAGCAGCTCCCTTTACACAGATACGCAGTATTTT.

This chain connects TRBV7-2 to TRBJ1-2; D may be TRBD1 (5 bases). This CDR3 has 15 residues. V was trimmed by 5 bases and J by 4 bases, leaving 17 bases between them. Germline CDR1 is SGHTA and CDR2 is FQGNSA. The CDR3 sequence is CASSPSFTDSYGYTF. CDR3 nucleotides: TGTGCCAGCAGCCCATCCTTCACTGACAGCTATGGCTACACCTTC. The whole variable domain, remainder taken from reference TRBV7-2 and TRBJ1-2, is GAGVSQSPSNKVTEKGKDVELRCDPISGHTALYWYRQSLGQGLEFLIYFQGNSAPDKSGLPSDRFSAERTGGSVSTLTIQRTQQEDSAVYLCASSPSFTDSYGYTFGSGTRLTVV.

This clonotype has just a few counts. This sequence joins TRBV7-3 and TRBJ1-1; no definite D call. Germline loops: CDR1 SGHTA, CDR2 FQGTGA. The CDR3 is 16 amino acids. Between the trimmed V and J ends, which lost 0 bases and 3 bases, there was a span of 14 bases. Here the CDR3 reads CASSLTASGGYTEAFF. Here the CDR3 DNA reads TGTGCCAGCAGCTTAACCGCGTCCGGTGGGTACACTGAAGCTTTCTTT.

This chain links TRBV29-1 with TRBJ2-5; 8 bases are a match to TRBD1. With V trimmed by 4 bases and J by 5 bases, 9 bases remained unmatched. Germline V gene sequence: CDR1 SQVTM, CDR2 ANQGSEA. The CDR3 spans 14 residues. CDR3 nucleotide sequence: TGCAGCGTTGCCCGGGACAGGCTTTATGAGACCCAGTACTTC. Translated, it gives CSVARDRLYETQYF.

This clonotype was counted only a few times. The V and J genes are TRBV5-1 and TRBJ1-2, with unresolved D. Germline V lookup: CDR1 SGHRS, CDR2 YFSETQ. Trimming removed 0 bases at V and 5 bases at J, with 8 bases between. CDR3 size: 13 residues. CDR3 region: CASSLDLGYGYTF. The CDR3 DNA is TGCGCCAGCAGCTTGGATCTGGGGTATGGCTACACCTTC.

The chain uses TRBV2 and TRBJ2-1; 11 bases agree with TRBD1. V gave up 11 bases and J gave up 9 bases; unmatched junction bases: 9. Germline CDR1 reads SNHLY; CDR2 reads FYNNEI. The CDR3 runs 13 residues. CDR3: CAGGTGGGFEQFF. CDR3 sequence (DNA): TGTGCCGGGGGGACAGGGGGTGGCTTTGAGCAGTTCTTC.

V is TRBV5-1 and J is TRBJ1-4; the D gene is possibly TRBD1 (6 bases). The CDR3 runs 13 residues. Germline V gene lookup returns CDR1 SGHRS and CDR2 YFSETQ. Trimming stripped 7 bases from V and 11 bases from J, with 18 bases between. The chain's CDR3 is CASGRDNTDKLFF. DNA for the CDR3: TGCGCCAGCGGTCGGGACAACACCGATAAACTGTTTTTT.

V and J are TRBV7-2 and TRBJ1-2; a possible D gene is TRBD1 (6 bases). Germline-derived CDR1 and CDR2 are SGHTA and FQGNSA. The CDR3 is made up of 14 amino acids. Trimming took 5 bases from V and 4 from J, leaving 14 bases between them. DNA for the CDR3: TGTGCCAGCAGCACCGGGACACATAGCTATGGCTACACCTTC. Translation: CASSTGTHSYGYTF.

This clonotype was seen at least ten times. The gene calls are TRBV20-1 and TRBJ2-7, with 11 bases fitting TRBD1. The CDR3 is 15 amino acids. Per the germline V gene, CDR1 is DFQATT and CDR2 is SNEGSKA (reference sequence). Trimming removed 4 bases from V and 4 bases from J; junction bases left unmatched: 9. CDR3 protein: CSATKAGTGGYEQYF. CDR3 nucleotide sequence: TGCAGTGCTACCAAGGCAGGGACAGGGGGTTACGAGCAGTACTTC.

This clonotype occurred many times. The CDR3 is CAISGGVRGVSEAFF. As DNA, the CDR3 is TGTGCCATCAGTGGAGGGGTCAGGGGAGTCTCTGAAGCTTTCTTT. The chain has TRBV10-3 and TRBJ1-1, with TRBD1 as a possible D gene (6 bases). Germline loops: CDR1 ENHRY, CDR2 SYGVKD. V lost 4 bases to trimming and J lost 6 bases, with 18 bases between them. The CDR3 is made up of 15 amino acids.

The CDR3 DNA follows: TGTGCCATCAGTCTCTCAGGCACAGATACGCAGTATTTT. Protein product: CAISLSGTDTQYF. V usage is TRBV10-3 and J usage is TRBJ2-3; D not resolved. Germline V CDR1 and CDR2: ENHRY, SYGVKD. The CDR3 is 13 amino acids. V was cut by 5 bases and J by 1 base, with 7 bases left in between.

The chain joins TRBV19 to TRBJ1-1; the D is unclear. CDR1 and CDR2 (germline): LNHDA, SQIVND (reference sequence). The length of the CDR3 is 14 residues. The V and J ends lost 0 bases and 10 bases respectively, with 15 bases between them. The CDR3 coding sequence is TGTGCCAGTAGTATAGATCTAACTCCGAATGGAGCTTTCTTT. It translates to CASSIDLTPNGAFF.

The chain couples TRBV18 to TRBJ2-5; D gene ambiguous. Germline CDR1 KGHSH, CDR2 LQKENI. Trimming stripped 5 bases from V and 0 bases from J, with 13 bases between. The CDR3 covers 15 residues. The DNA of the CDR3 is TGTGCCAGCTCATTCCGATGGAGTAACCAAGAGACCCAGTACTTC. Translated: CASSFRWSNQETQYF.

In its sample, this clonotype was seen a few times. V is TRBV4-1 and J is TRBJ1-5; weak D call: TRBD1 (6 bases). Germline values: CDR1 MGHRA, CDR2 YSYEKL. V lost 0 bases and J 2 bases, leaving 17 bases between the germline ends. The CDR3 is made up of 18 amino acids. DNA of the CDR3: TGCGCCAGCAGCCAAGATAAACCGACAGGATGGGGCAATCAGCCCCAGCATTTT. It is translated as CASSQDKPTGWGNQPQHF.

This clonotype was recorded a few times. CDR3 amino acids: CASRPGGAERQETQYF. CDR3 bases: TGTGCCAGCAGACCCGGCGGGGCCGAACGTCAAGAGACCCAGTACTTC. The J gene is TRBJ2-5, the V gene TRBV12-3 or TRBV12-4, with TRBD2 as a possible D gene (6 bases). V was cut by 6 bases and J by 2 bases, with 19 bases left in between. This CDR3 has 16 residues.

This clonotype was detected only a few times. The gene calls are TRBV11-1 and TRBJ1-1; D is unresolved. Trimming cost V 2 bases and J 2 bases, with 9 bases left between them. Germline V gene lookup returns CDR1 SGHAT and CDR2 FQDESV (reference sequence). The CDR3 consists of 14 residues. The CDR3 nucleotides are TGTGCCAGCAGCTTAACTCCGGGAAACACTGAAGCTTTCTTT. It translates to CASSLTPGNTEAFF.

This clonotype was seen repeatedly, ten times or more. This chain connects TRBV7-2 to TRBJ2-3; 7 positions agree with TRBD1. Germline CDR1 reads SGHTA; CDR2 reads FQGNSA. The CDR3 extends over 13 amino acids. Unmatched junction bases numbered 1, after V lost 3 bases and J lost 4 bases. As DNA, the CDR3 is TGTGCCAGCAGCTTTCAGGGGGCAGATACGCAGTATTTT. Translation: CASSFQGADTQYF.

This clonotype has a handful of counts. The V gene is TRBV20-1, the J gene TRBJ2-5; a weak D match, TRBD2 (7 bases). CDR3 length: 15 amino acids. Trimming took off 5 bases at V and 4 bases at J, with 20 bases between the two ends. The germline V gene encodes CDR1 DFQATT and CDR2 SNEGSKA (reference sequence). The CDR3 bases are TGCAGTGCTTCTCCTCGGGGGGCTTGGTCAGAGACCCAGTACTTC. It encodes CSASPRGAWSETQYF.

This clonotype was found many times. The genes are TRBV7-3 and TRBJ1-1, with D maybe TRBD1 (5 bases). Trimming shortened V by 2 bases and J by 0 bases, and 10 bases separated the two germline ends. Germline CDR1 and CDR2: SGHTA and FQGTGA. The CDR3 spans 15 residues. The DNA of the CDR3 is TGTGCCAGCAGCTTACAGGGCAGCATGAACACTGAAGCTTTCTTT. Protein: CASSLQGSMNTEAFF.

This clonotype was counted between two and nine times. Written as DNA, the CDR3 is TGTGCCAGCAGCCCCGATGTGGATTCGTCCTACAATGAGCAGTTCTTC. This codes for CASSPDVDSSYNEQFF. The chain has TRBV7-3 and TRBJ2-1, with D uncertain. Looked up from germline, CDR1 is SGHTA and CDR2 is FQGTGA. Trimming pared 5 bases from V and 1 base from J, leaving 15 bases between. The CDR3 is made up of 16 amino acids.